Listed below are T cell receptor beta chains from one sample, sequenced in a study of PD-1 blockade in classical Hodgkin lymphoma. Clones were read by immunoSEQ multiplex PCR, and TCRdb kept only the in-frame ones, dropping some. The sample yields just under 30,000 clones, around 70% seen once. This sample comprised peripheral blood mononuclear cells (PBMCs), obtained before the second cycle of nivolumab. These receptors all come from a human donor with classical Hodgkin lymphoma. Both conserved end residues are part of each CDR3. The D gene is left open where the match is weak. The size entry is marked missing in some rows and otherwise reads once, few, many or a size class.

d_gene: .; abundance: medium-sized; j_gene: TRBJ2-7; v_gene: TRBV19; CDR3nt: TGTGCCAGTAGTATAGGGGGGCACGCCTACGAGCAGTACTTC; CDR3aa: CASSIGGHAYEQYF
d_gene: .; abundance: .; j_gene: TRBJ1-1; v_gene: TRBV28; CDR3nt: TGTGCCAGCAGTTTACGGATAGGGAAGGCTGAAGCTTTCTTT; CDR3aa: CASSLRIGKAEAFF
d_gene: .; abundance: .; j_gene: TRBJ1-1; v_gene: TRBV28; CDR3nt: TGTGCCAGCAGTCGGGGCTGGGGGACTGAAGCTTTCTTT; CDR3aa: CASSRGWGTEAFF
d_gene: TRBD2; abundance: .; j_gene: TRBJ2-4; v_gene: TRBV19; CDR3nt: TGTGCCAGTAGCCCACTAGCGGGAGTTAGGGCCAAAAACATTCAGTACTTC; CDR3aa: CASSPLAGVRAKNIQYF
d_gene: TRBD2; abundance: few; j_gene: TRBJ2-7; v_gene: TRBV7-2; CDR3nt: TGTGCCAGCAGCCCCATACTAGCGGGGCACCCCGAGCAGTACTTC; CDR3aa: CASSPILAGHPEQYF
d_gene: .; abundance: .; j_gene: TRBJ2-5; v_gene: TRBV9; CDR3nt: TGTGCCAGCAGCGTAGGGCAGCGTATCGGAGAGACCCAGTACTTC; CDR3aa: CASSVGQRIGETQYF
d_gene: .; abundance: .; j_gene: TRBJ1-2; v_gene: TRBV6-5; CDR3nt: TGTGCCAGCAGTAGATCGAGAGATGGCTACACCTTC; CDR3aa: CASSRSRDGYTF
d_gene: TRBD1; abundance: once; j_gene: TRBJ1-5; v_gene: TRBV27; CDR3nt: TGTGCCAGCAGTTTTTCCAGGGGGGTTAATCAGCCCCAGCATTTT; CDR3aa: CASSFSRGVNQPQHF
d_gene: .; abundance: .; j_gene: TRBJ1-3; v_gene: TRBV4-1; CDR3nt: TGCGCCAGCAGCCAAGATCGGGGGACTTCCTTCTCTGGAAACACCATATATTTT; CDR3aa: CASSQDRGTSFSGNTIYF
d_gene: TRBD1; abundance: .; j_gene: TRBJ1-3; v_gene: TRBV30; CDR3nt: TGTGCCTGGAGCCCAGGACAGGGGATCGGAAACACCATATATTTT; CDR3aa: CAWSPGQGIGNTIYF
d_gene: TRBD1; abundance: .; j_gene: TRBJ1-5; v_gene: TRBV30; CDR3nt: TGTGCCTGGAGGACAGGGGGTTCGGGCAATCAGCCCCAGCATTTT; CDR3aa: CAWRTGGSGNQPQHF
d_gene: .; abundance: .; j_gene: TRBJ1-5; v_gene: TRBV7-9; CDR3nt: TGTGCCAGCAGCTCCCACGGGCAGCCCCAGCATTTT; CDR3aa: CASSSHGQPQHF
d_gene: TRBD1; abundance: .; j_gene: TRBJ2-2; v_gene: TRBV18; CDR3nt: TGTGCCAGCTCACAGTTTGGTGGGACAGCCACCGGGGAGCTGTTTTTT; CDR3aa: CASSQFGGTATGELFF
d_gene: .; abundance: .; j_gene: TRBJ2-2; v_gene: TRBV7-9; CDR3nt: TGTGCCAGCAGCTTAGGGCGGGGAGCGGCCGGGGAGCTGTTTTTT; CDR3aa: CASSLGRGAAGELFF